This T cell receptor beta chain was obtained from a study of OX40 agonist ivuxolimab in advanced cancers. About the investigation overall: Ivuxolimab was a fully human IgG2 agonistic monoclonal antibody targeting the costimulatory receptor OX40 (CD134). Of the approximately 50 dose-escalation patients, hepatocellular carcinoma was present in roughly 19, melanoma in approximately 15, renal cell carcinoma in 9 and head and neck cancer in 9. In the dose-escalation cohort, 82.7% of patients were male, and the mean age was around 60 years, with a range of roughly 23 to 85. The monotherapy dose-escalation portion (N ≈ 55 patients) of the phase I ivuxolimab trial is reported in the paper. The purpose of peripheral TCRbeta sequencing was to test whether ivuxolimab changed TCR sequence diversity and led to clonal T-cell expansion. Prior anti-PD-1, anti-PD-L1 or anti-CTLA-4 therapy was permitted, and about two fifths of dose-escalation patients had received checkpoint inhibitors. Intravenous ivuxolimab was administered to patients every 2 weeks at six dose levels: 0.01, 0.1, 0.3, 1.5, 3 and 10 mg/kg. Three dose-escalation patients achieved partial responses, one with hepatocellular carcinoma and two with cutaneous melanoma. The study at large found these results: Low levels of normalized T-cell clonal expansion were also seen in some patients who did not respond. Antigen specificity was not determined for the clonally expanded peripheral T cells. At doses from 0.1 to 3.0 mg/kg, clonal expansion was seen in both CD4+ and CD8+ blood T cells between baseline and week 6. In partial responders in the 0.1-3.0 mg/kg groups, normalized peripheral clonal expansion was found to be among the lowest, especially among CD8+ T cells. On average, CD8+ T cells showed more expanded clones than CD4+ T cells after ivuxolimab.

Patients with autoimmune disease history or receiving systemic immunosuppression were excluded from the trial. Peripheral blood for TCR sequencing was collected from all dose cohorts at baseline, on cycle 4 day 1, and on cycle 7 day 1. The samples were taken from a phase I, first-in-human, multicenter, open-label dose-escalation trial of ivuxolimab. The trial enrolled adults with locally advanced or metastatic head and neck squamous cell, hepatocellular, melanoma or renal cell carcinoma. Before TCR sequencing, CD4+ T cells and CD8+ T cells from peripheral blood were sorted into separate populations. This clone was seen a few times. Its cognate antigen has yet to be identified. No base quality values were provided; no much bigger clone lies one nucleotide off. Genomic DNA was extracted from sorted cells for sequencing of the TCRbeta CDR3 region. The immunoSEQ Assay was used to sequence the TCRbeta CDR3 regions. TCRdb mirrors the immuneACCESS table, restricted to in-frame sequences. Some clones are absent from its copies; in checked studies, under half trace to an unresolved V gene, and the reason for the others is unknown. This sample comprises under 85,000 clones, roughly 88% of them detected only once. About 0.6% of the sample is held by the ten biggest clonotypes.

The clonotype was recovered from an adult with an advanced solid tumor such as melanoma, head and neck, liver or kidney cancer. This sample comprised CD4+ or CD8+ T cells sorted from blood, obtained in a trial of the OX40 agonist ivuxolimab.

This receptor carries the CDR3 CASSLAPTGTQPQHF. Here is the DNA: TGTGCCAGCAGCTTAGCACCTACAGGGACCCAGCCCCAGCATTTT. Here the chain combines TRBV7-6 and TRBJ1-5; TRBD1 is possibly the D segment (6 matching bases). At the junction V is shortened by 0 bases and J by 7 bases, with 13 bases in between. Inclusive of the bounding cysteine and phenylalanine, the CDR3 is 15 residues long. The CDR3 DNA has 45 bases and is translated from base 1. Reading the germline V gene gives CDR1 SGHVS and CDR2 FNYEAQ.